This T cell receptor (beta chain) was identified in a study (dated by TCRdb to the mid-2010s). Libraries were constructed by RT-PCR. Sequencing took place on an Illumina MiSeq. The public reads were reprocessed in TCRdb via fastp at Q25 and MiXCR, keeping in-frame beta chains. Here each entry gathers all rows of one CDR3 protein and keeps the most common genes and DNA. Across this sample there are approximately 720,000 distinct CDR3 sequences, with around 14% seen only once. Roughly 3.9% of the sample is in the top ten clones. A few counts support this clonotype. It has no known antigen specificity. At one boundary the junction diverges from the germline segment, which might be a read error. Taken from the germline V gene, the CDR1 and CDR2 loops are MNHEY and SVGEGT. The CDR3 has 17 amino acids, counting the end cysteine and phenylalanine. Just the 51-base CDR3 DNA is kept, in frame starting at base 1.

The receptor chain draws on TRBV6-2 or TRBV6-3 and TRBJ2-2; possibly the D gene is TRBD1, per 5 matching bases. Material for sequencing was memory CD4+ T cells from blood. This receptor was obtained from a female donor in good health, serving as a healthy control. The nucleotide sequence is TGTGCCAGCAGCTACTATCACGGACACACGAACACCGGGGAGCTGTTTTTT. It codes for CASSYYHGHTNTGELFF.